These 18 T cell receptor beta chains share one sample of origin, sequenced in a study of OX40 agonist ivuxolimab in advanced cancers. The data were produced by immunoSEQ multiplex PCR, yet TCRdb's version contains in-frame clones alone and is incomplete. The sample has 46,000 or so clones; roughly 86% are singletons. Sequenced here: CD4+ or CD8+ T cells sorted from blood, sampled in a trial of the OX40 agonist ivuxolimab. These receptors were taken from an adult with an advanced solid tumor such as melanoma, head and neck, liver or kidney cancer.

The CDR3 spells CASSPRGQGSYNEQFF. The CDR3 nucleotides read TGTGCCAGCAGCCCCCGGGGACAGGGATCCTACAATGAGCAGTTCTTC. This chain links TRBV7-9 with TRBJ2-1; TRBD1 aligns across 9 bases. Germline CDR1 and CDR2: SEHNR and FQNEAQ (reference sequence). This CDR3 is built from 16 residues. Trimming cost V 5 bases and J 1 base; bases outside gene matches: 6.

CDR3 DNA sequence: TGTGCCAGCAGTGAAGCGCTATCCAGCTCCTATAATTCACCCCTCCACTTT. It yields the protein CASSEALSSSYNSPLHF. The V gene is TRBV2, the J gene TRBJ1-6; D ambiguous. The CDR3 is 17 amino acids. Germline V gene sequence: CDR1 SNHLY, CDR2 FYNNEI. V was pared by 0 bases and J by 0 bases, with 9 bases between.

J is TRBJ2-1 and V is TRBV11-2; 9 bases align to TRBD2. Trimming cost V 3 bases and J 9 bases; bases outside gene matches: 18. The CDR3 is made up of 18 amino acids. Germline CDR1 is SGHAT and CDR2 is FQNNGV. Written as DNA, the CDR3 is TGTGCCAGCAGCTTGGGGACCAGACTAGCGGAACTCGGCAGTGAGCAGTTCTTC. It encodes CASSLGTRLAELGSEQFF.

The count of this clone is one. In nucleotides, the CDR3 is TGTGCCAGTTCACAGGGACCCTATGGCTACACCTTC. Translated: CASSQGPYGYTF. V is TRBV6-5 and J is TRBJ1-2, with a tentative D call TRBD1 (6 bases). This CDR3 region has 12 residues. In germline, CDR1 is MNHEY, CDR2 SVGAGI. V lost 9 bases and J lost 4, with 12 bases in between.

The chain employs TRBV7-9 and TRBJ2-5; 11 bases align to TRBD1. V lost 6 bases, J lost 4 bases, and 7 bases stayed unmatched. The CDR3 is made up of 15 amino acids. Germline V gene sequence: CDR1 SEHNR, CDR2 FQNEAQ (reference sequence). In DNA form, the CDR3 reads TGTGCCAGCAGTCCTAGGACAGGGGGCCGAGAGACCCAGTACTTC. Protein: CASSPRTGGRETQYF.

The V call is TRBV9, the J call TRBJ2-1, with 8 bases lining up with TRBD2. The length of the CDR3 is 15 residues. The J segment lost 0 bases and the V segment lost 4 bases, leaving 3 bases of the junction unmatched. Per the germline V gene, CDR1 is SGDLS and CDR2 is YYNGEE. The CDR3 nucleotides are TGTGCCAGCAGCATGCGGGGGGTCTCCTACAATGAGCAGTTCTTC. The encoded protein is CASSMRGVSYNEQFF. Full variable domain (outside the CDR3, taken from reference TRBV9 and TRBJ2-1): DSGVTQTPKHLITATGQRVTLRCSPRSGDLSVYWYQQSLDQGLQFLIQYYNGEERAKGNILERFSAQQFPDLHSELNLSSLELGDSALYFCASSMRGVSYNEQFFGPGTRLTVL.

The CDR3 spells CASSLRVSRSYEQYF. The CDR3 region has the DNA TGTGCCAGCAGCTTACGGGTCTCCAGATCCTACGAGCAGTACTTC. The chain has TRBV11-1 and TRBJ2-7; no clear D gene. The CDR3 has 15 amino acids. V was trimmed by 2 bases and J by 1 base, leaving 12 bases between them. Looked up from germline, CDR1 is SGHAT and CDR2 is FQDESV (reference sequence).

This clone was seen a few times. The J gene is TRBJ1-2, the V gene TRBV7-9; D gene unclear. This CDR3 has 10 amino acids. Trimming cost V 5 bases and J 7 bases, with 5 bases left between them. Germline V gives CDR1 SEHNR, CDR2 FQNEAQ (reference sequence). Written as DNA, the CDR3 is TGTGCCAGCAGCCACGGTGGCTACACCTTC. Its translation: CASSHGGYTF.

V is TRBV30 and J is TRBJ2-7; perhaps TRBD1 as D (7 bases). V was pared by 5 bases and J by 6 bases, with 14 bases between. Germline CDR1 GTSNPN, CDR2 SVGIG (reference sequence). CDR3 size: 12 residues. CDR3 sequence reads: CAWEEGAVEQYF. CDR3 sequence (DNA): TGTGCCTGGGAGGAGGGGGCAGTCGAGCAGTACTTC.

The chain has TRBV5-4 and TRBJ1-1; perhaps TRBD1 as D (6 bases). Germline CDR1 is SGHNT and CDR2 is YYREEE (reference sequence). V lost 5 bases and J 1 base, leaving 9 bases between the germline ends. The CDR3 has 13 amino acids. CDR3 sequence: CASRVDRNTEAFF. The DNA of the CDR3 is TGTGCCAGCAGGGTGGACAGGAACACTGAAGCTTTCTTT.

By frequency in the sample, this clone is medium-sized. The rearrangement joins TRBV7-9 to TRBJ1-1, with a possible D match to TRBD1 (5 bases). The CDR3 length is 15 residues. Germline CDR1 is SEHNR and CDR2 is FQNEAQ (reference sequence). Deletions cut 4 bases from V and 5 bases from J, with 17 bases between. CDR3 sequence reads: CASSSSWTGGTEAFF. CDR3 in DNA: TGTGCCAGCAGCTCCTCCTGGACCGGGGGTACTGAAGCTTTCTTT. The variable domain in full, completed from reference TRBV7-9 and TRBJ1-1, reads DTGVSQNPRHKITKRGQNVTFRCDPISEHNRLYWYRQTLGQGPEFLTYFQNEAQLEKSRLLSDRFSAERPKGSFSTLEIQRTEQGDSAMYLCASSSSWTGGTEAFFGQGTRLTVV.

CDR3 DNA sequence: TGCGCCAGCAGCCAAGGACCAGGGGTAAGCAATCAGCCCCAGCATTTT. Translated: CASSQGPGVSNQPQHF. The chain couples TRBV4-1 to TRBJ1-5; D may be TRBD1 (6 bases). Trimming cost V 1 base and J 1 base, with 11 bases left between them. Germline V lookup: CDR1 MGHRA, CDR2 YSYEKL. CDR3 size: 16 residues.

V gene TRBV7-9 combines with J gene TRBJ2-5; 7 nucleotides agree with TRBD1. Germline lookup yields CDR1 SEHNR and CDR2 FQNEAQ (reference sequence). V shed 2 bases and J 4 bases; nucleotides not matched to a gene: 4. This CDR3 region has 14 residues. DNA for the CDR3: TGTGCCAGCAGCTTACTCGACAGGGCAGAGACCCAGTACTTC. Translating gives CASSLLDRAETQYF.

This chain connects TRBV2 to TRBJ2-7; 11 bases agree with TRBD2. This CDR3 region has 14 residues. V lost 7 bases and J lost 1; bases outside the gene matches: 3. Germline V gene sequence: CDR1 SNHLY, CDR2 FYNNEI. As DNA, the CDR3 is TGTGCCAGCAATTTAGCGGGAGGGTCCTACGAGCAGTACTTC. Protein sequence: CASNLAGGSYEQYF.

A single count supports this clone. The V and J genes are TRBV11-1 and TRBJ1-2; TRBD1 agrees at 8 bases. The CDR3 totals 14 residues. Trimming at V came to 3 bases and at J to 8 bases, leaving 8 bases not matched to a gene. Germline CDR1 is SGHAT and CDR2 is FQDESV (reference sequence). CDR3 residues: CASSLLWTGNGYTF. The CDR3 nucleotides are TGTGCCAGCAGCTTGTTGTGGACAGGGAACGGCTACACCTTC.

V and J are TRBV7-6 and TRBJ1-4, with a weak D call TRBD1 (6 bases). V was shortened by 4 bases and J by 3 bases, with 15 bases between the two germline ends. Germline V gene lookup returns CDR1 SGHVS and CDR2 FNYEAQ. The CDR3 covers 16 residues. CDR3 coding DNA: TGTGCCAGCAGCTCCCCGGGACAAGTAGCTAATGAAAAACTGTTTTTT. This sequence encodes CASSSPGQVANEKLFF. Complete variable domain (other parts from reference TRBV7-6 and TRBJ1-4): GAGVSQSPRYKVTKRGQDVALRCDPISGHVSLYWYRQALGQGPEFLTYFNYEAQQDKSGLPNDRFSAERPEGSISTLTIQRTEQRDSAMYRCASSSPGQVANEKLFFGSGTQLSVL.

The chain is built from TRBV9 and TRBJ2-3, with TRBD1 matching over 7 bases. CDR1 is SGDLS, CDR2 YYNGEE, per germline. V shed 3 bases, J shed 6 bases, and the junction held 10 bases outside the gene matches. This CDR3 has 15 residues. CDR3 sequence (DNA): TGTGCCAGCAGCGAAGACAGGGCTATAGTGGATACGCAGTATTTT. This encodes CASSEDRAIVDTQYF.

The V gene is TRBV9, the J gene TRBJ2-1; 8 nucleotides line up with TRBD2. V trimming: 3 bases; J trimming: 8 bases; junction bases outside the gene matches: 7. Germline loops: CDR1 SGDLS, CDR2 YYNGEE. There are 14 residues in the CDR3. Here the CDR3 reads CASSGRTSNHEQFF. In DNA form, the CDR3 reads TGTGCCAGCAGCGGACGGACTAGCAACCATGAGCAGTTCTTC.